The clone carrying this T cell receptor (beta chain) came up a few times. Unique molecular identifier tags were affixed to discrete cDNA molecules. TCRdb re-called the 5' RACE reads with MiXCR, one entry per CDR3 protein. The data contain approximately 18,000 distinct CDR3 sequences, more than 4.5% of them seen just once; the ten biggest clones take up over 5.5%. Germline V CDR1 and CDR2: MDHEN, SYDVKM. V lost 11 bases to trimming and J lost 5 bases; unmatched junction nucleotides: 10. The CDR3 extends over 13 amino acids. These data belong to a study of early T cells in non-severe SARS-CoV-2 infection.

Sequencing was performed on whole blood. The sequence was obtained from an adult who was a healthcare worker with PCR-confirmed SARS-CoV-2 infection or an uninfected control (not recorded which). The genes are TRBV28 and TRBJ2-7, with TRBD1 matching 9 bases. As DNA, the CDR3 is TGTGCCGTTCGGGGACAGGGCCCTCACGAGCAGTACGTC. Translating it yields CAVRGQGPHEQYV.